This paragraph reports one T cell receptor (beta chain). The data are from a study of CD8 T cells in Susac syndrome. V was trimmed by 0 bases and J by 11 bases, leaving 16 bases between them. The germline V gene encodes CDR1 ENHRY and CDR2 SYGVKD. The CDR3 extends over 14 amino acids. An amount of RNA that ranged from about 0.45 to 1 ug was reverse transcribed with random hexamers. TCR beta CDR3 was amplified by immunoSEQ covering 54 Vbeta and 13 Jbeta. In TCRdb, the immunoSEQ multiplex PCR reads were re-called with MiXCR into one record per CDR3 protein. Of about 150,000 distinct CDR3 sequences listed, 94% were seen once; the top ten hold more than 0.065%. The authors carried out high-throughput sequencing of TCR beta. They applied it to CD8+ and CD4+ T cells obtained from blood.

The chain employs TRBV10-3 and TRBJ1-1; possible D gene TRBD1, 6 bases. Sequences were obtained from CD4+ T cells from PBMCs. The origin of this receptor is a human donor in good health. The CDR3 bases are TGTGCCATCAGTGAGTCGGTGGGGGGCATCGGGGCTTTCTTT. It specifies CAISESVGGIGAFF.